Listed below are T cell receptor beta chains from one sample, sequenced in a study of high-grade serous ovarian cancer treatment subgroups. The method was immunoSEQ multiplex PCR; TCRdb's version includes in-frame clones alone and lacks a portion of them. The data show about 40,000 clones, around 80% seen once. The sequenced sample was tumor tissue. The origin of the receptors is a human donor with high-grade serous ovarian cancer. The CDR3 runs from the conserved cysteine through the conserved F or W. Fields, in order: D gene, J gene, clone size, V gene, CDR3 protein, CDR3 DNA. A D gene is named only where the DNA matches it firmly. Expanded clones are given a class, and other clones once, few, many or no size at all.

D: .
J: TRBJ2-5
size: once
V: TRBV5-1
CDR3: CASSLRQTQETQYF
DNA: TGCGCCAGCAGCTTGAGGCAGACCCAAGAGACCCAGTACTTC

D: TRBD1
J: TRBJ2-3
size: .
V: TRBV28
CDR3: CASSGDRVVLDTQYF
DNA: TGTGCCAGCAGTGGGGACAGGGTTGTACTGGATACGCAGTATTTT

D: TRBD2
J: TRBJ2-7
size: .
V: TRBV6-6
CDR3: CVSSGTTYEQYF
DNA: TGTGTGTCTAGCGGGACGACCTACGAGCAGTACTTC

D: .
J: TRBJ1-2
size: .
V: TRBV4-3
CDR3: CASSQGRTENYGYTF
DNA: TGCGCCAGCAGCCAAGGACGGACGGAAAACTATGGCTACACCTTC

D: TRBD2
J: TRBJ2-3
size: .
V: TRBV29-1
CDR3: CSVTSGASTDTQYF
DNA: TGCAGCGTGACTAGCGGGGCAAGCACAGATACGCAGTATTTT

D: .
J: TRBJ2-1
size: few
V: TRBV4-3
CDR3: CASSQDARGRDEQFF
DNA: TGCGCCAGCAGCCAAGATGCGAGGGGCCGTGATGAGCAGTTCTTC

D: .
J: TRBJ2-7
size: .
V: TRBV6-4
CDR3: CASSDAPWTTPYEQYF
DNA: TGTGCCAGCAGTGACGCCCCGTGGACAACCCCCTACGAGCAGTACTTC

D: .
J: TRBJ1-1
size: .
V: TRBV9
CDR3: CASSVVSAATGTEAFF
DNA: TGTGCCAGCAGCGTAGTATCGGCAGCTACCGGGACTGAAGCTTTCTTT

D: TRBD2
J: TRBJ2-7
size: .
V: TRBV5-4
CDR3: CAVGGGTYEQYF
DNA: TGTGCCGTGGGGGGGGGAACCTACGAGCAGTACTTC

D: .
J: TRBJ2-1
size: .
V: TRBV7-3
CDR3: CAGENEQFF
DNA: TGTGCCGGAGAGAATGAGCAGTTCTTC

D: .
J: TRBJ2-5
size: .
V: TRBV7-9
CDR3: CASSFDRGETQYF
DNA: TGTGCCAGCAGCTTCGACCGAGGAGAGACCCAGTACTTC

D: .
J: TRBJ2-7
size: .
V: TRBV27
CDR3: CASSLAESSYEQYF
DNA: TGTGCCAGCAGTTTAGCGGAGAGCTCCTACGAGCAGTACTTC

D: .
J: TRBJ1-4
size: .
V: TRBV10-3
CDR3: CAIRDGLNEKLFF
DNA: TGTGCCATCAGGGACGGTCTTAATGAAAAACTGTTTTTT

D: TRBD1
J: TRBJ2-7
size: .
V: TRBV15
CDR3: CATSRETPGQGPDYEQYF
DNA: TGTGCCACCAGCAGAGAGACGCCCGGACAGGGCCCGGACTACGAGCAGTACTTC

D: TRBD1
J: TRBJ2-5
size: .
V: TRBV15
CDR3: CATSRGGTGRETQYF
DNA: TGTGCCACCAGCAGAGGGGGGACAGGGAGGGAGACCCAGTACTTC

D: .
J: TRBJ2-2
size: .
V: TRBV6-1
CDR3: CASSVDRVTGELFF
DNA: TGTGCCAGCAGTGTGGACAGAGTCACCGGGGAGCTGTTTTTT

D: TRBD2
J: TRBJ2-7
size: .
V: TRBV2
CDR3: CASSEGGSNNEQYF
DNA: TGTGCCAGCAGTGAGGGCGGGAGTAACAACGAGCAGTACTTC

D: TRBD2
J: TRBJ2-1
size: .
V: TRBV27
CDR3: CASSSTLAGGPWNEQFF
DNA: TGTGCCAGCAGTTCGACACTAGCGGGAGGGCCTTGGAATGAGCAGTTCTTC

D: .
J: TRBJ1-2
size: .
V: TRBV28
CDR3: CASSSPYSDNGYTF
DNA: TGTGCCAGCAGTTCTCCTTACTCCGATAATGGCTACACCTTC

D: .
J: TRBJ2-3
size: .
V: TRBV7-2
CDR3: CASSRFPDTQYF
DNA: TGTGCCAGCAGCCGTTTCCCAGATACGCAGTATTTT

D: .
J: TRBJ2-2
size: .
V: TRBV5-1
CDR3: CASSLGRRDTGELFF
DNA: TGCGCCAGCAGCTTGGGCAGGCGGGACACCGGGGAGCTGTTTTTT

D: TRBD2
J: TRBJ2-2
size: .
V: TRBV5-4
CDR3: CASSPPGGVDTGELFF
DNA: TGTGCCAGCAGCCCTCCCGGGGGGGTGGACACCGGGGAGCTGTTTTTT